This TCR beta chain was profiled in a study of T-cell memory formation after mild COVID-19. TCRdb fed the 5' RACE reads into MiXCR, producing one record per CDR3 protein. The sample yields just over 350,000 distinct CDR3 sequences, 13% to 15% seen once. This clonotype has only a few counts. The CDR3 extends over 15 amino acids. CDR1 SGHAT and CDR2 FQNNGV come from the germline V gene. The ends were cut back, 7 bases at V and 1 base at J, with 17 bases in the middle. Sequences were obtained from PBMCs or a T cell subset sorted from them (not recorded which). The J gene is TRBJ2-7, the V gene TRBV11-2, with a weak D call TRBD2 (7 bases). The sequence derives from a man younger than 35 who had mild COVID-19 (a few samples of this study predate the infection). Cell type and time point are not known. The CDR3 DNA is TGTGCCAGCACCCGGGGAGGGGGTGGGTCCTACGAGCAGTACTTC. This codes for CASTRGGGGSYEQYF.